The next 25 T cell receptor beta chains were all read from a single sample in a study of blood T cell repertoires in COVID-19. Here immunoSEQ multiplex PCR was the method, and the copy in TCRdb shows in-frame clones only, minus some. The sample records 360,000 or so clones, 83% being singletons. Sequencing used PBMCs or T cells enriched from blood (not recorded which). These receptors all come from a woman between 50 and 59 years old who had recovered from COVID-19.

The chain has TRBV11-3 and TRBJ2-1, with 14 bases that match TRBD2. Looked up from germline, CDR1 is SGHNT and CDR2 is YENEEA. The CDR3 covers 19 residues. V dropped 2 bases and J dropped 9; count of bases not matched to a gene: 15. CDR3 sequence: CASSLRLAGGPRRSVEQFF. CDR3 DNA: TGTGCCAGCAGCTTACGACTAGCGGGGGGGCCAAGGAGGTCAGTTGAGCAGTTCTTC.

The rearrangement joins TRBV5-8 to TRBJ1-2, with D uncertain. The CDR3 extends over 16 amino acids. The V gene's germline CDR1 is SGHTS and CDR2 YDEGEE. Trimming removed 0 bases at V and 4 bases at J, with 16 bases between. The CDR3 sequence is CASSLAGPAGGYGYTF. The DNA for the CDR3 is TGTGCCAGCAGCTTGGCTGGCCCCGCAGGAGGCTATGGCTACACCTTC.

The genes are TRBV13 and TRBJ2-5, with 7 bases fitting TRBD1. CDR1 and CDR2 from the germline V gene are PRHDT and FYEKMQ (reference sequence). V gave up 6 bases and J gave up 1 base; unmatched junction bases: 11. CDR3 size: 16 residues. This CDR3 reads CASSPPGQIIQETQYF. The CDR3 bases are TGTGCCAGCAGTCCTCCGGGACAGATAATCCAAGAGACCCAGTACTTC.

The chain uses TRBV7-2 and TRBJ2-3; TRBD2 might be the D (5 bases). Germline V gene lookup returns CDR1 SGHTA and CDR2 FQGNSA. Trimming cost V 1 base and J 1 base, with 12 bases left between them. The CDR3 sequence is 16 residues long. This CDR3 reads CASSLGGSAGTDTQYF. The CDR3, as DNA: TGTGCCAGCAGCTTAGGTGGGAGCGCCGGCACAGATACGCAGTATTTT.

The CDR3 region has the DNA TGCGCCAGCAGTGAGTCGACGGGACAAGGCGATGAGCAGTTCTTC. It codes for CASSESTGQGDEQFF. The chain joins TRBV10-2 to TRBJ2-1; possible D gene TRBD1, 6 bases. V was clipped by 0 bases and J by 8 bases, with 14 bases between them. The length of the CDR3 is 15 residues. In germline, CDR1 is WSHSY, CDR2 SAAADI.

This chain connects TRBV3-1 (or the pseudogene TRBV3-2) to TRBJ2-7, with TRBD1 matching 7 bases. Germline V lookup: CDR1 LGHDT, CDR2 YNNKEL (reference sequence). J lost 3 bases, V lost 0 bases, and 11 bases had no gene match. This CDR3 is built from 17 residues. CDR3 DNA: TGTGCCAGCAGCCAAGATATAGGGAACAGGGGACGCTACGAGCAGTACTTC. Its translation is CASSQDIGNRGRYEQYF.

This clone was seen only once. The chain joins TRBV6-5 to TRBJ1-1; possible D gene TRBD1, 6 bases. The CDR3 extends over 13 amino acids. Germline V CDR1 and CDR2: MNHEY, SVGAGI. V lost 6 bases to trimming and J lost 3 bases, with 11 bases between them. This CDR3 is CASSDRPHTEAFF. Written as DNA, the CDR3 is TGTGCCAGCAGCGACAGGCCGCACACTGAAGCTTTCTTT.

The CDR3, as DNA: TGTGCCAGCAGCCCCCCGGATTCGACTAGCGGGAGTCGACGGACCCAGTACTTC. Amino acids: CASSPPDSTSGSRRTQYF. V usage is TRBV11-2 and J usage is TRBJ2-5; 12 positions match TRBD2. The CDR3 runs 18 residues. Germline V gene lookup returns CDR1 SGHAT and CDR2 FQNNGV. Germline trimming cut 5 bases from V and 7 bases from J; bases unmatched to any gene: 17. Complete variable domain (other parts from reference TRBV11-2 and TRBJ2-5): EAGVAQSPRYKIIEKRQSVAFWCNPISGHATLYWYQQILGQGPKLLIQFQNNGVVDDSQLPKDRFSAERLKGVDSTLKIQPAKLEDSAVYLCASSPPDSTSGSRRTQYFGPGTRLLVL.

As regards this clone: This sample includes further DNA sequences coding for the same CDR3. The chain recombines TRBV7-2 with TRBJ1-6, with D possibly being TRBD1 (6 bases). V shed 3 bases and J shed 7 bases, with 10 bases lying between them. Per the germline V gene, CDR1 is SGHTA and CDR2 is FQGNSA. The CDR3 loop spans 14 amino acids. Here the CDR3 DNA reads TGTGCCAGCAGCTTTGGGGGCAGCAATTCACCCCTCCACTTT. Protein: CASSFGGSNSPLHF.

The CDR3 DNA is TGTGCCAGCAGTTACGGGGACAGGGGTCAGCCCCAGCATTTT. Translating it yields CASSYGDRGQPQHF. This chain joins TRBV6-5 and TRBJ1-5; 10 bases align to TRBD1. The ends lost 2 bases at V and 6 bases at J; junction bases unmatched: 1. CDR1 and CDR2 (germline): MNHEY, SVGAGI. The CDR3 covers 14 residues.

The gene calls are TRBV4-1 and TRBJ2-3; D may be TRBD2 (6 bases). This CDR3 has 16 amino acids. V lost 0 bases and J lost 0, with 10 bases in between. In germline, CDR1 is MGHRA, CDR2 YSYEKL. The CDR3 DNA reads as TGCGCCAGCAGCCAAGATTTTGGACTAAGCACAGATACGCAGTATTTT. Translation gives CASSQDFGLSTDTQYF.

This clone was seen just once. The rearrangement links TRBV10-3 to TRBJ1-1; no definite D call. Trimming took off 5 bases at V and 1 base at J, with 17 bases between the two ends. CDR1 and CDR2 from the germline V gene are ENHRY and SYGVKD. This CDR3 is built from 16 residues. CDR3 sequence (DNA): TGTGCCATCAGTCAGGTTAGAGATTTGAGGAACACTGAAGCTTTCTTT. As protein: CAISQVRDLRNTEAFF.

This sequence joins TRBV5-4 and TRBJ2-1; D might be TRBD2 (7 bases). The CDR3 sequence is 13 residues long. V was clipped by 7 bases and J by 8 bases, with 16 bases between them. Germline V gene data show CDR1 as SGHNT and CDR2 as YYREEE (reference sequence). The CDR3 coding sequence is TGTGCCAGCGTCCGTGGGGGGGCCCATGAGCAGTTCTTC. Its translation is CASVRGGAHEQFF. Full variable domain (missing parts from reference TRBV5-4 and TRBJ2-1): ETGVTQSPTHLIKTRGQQVTLRCSSQSGHNTVSWYQQALGQGPQFIFQYYREEENGRGNFPPRFSGLQFPNYSSELNVNALELDDSALYLCASVRGGAHEQFFGPGTRLTVL.

The gene calls are TRBV6-5 and TRBJ1-1; no reliable D call. The CDR3 extends over 12 amino acids. The V end lost 0 bases, the J end lost 3 bases, and 2 bases lay between the germline ends. Germline CDR1 MNHEY, CDR2 SVGAGI. CDR3 residues: CASSYSDTEAFF. The CDR3 DNA is TGTGCCAGCAGTTACTCCGACACTGAAGCTTTCTTT.

The chain uses TRBV29-1 and TRBJ1-2; 7 bases are a match to TRBD1. V lost 3 bases and J lost 8; bases outside the gene matches: 6. Per the germline V gene, CDR1 is SQVTM and CDR2 is ANQGSEA. This CDR3 has 12 residues. DNA for the CDR3: TGCAGCGTTGACCTCAACAGGGGAGGCTACACCTTC. Translation: CSVDLNRGGYTF. The whole variable domain, filled in from reference TRBV29-1 and TRBJ1-2, reads SAVISQKPSRDICQRGTSLTIQCQVDSQVTMMFWYRQQPGQSLTLIATANQGSEATYESGFVIDKFPISRPNLTFSTLTVSNMSPEDSSIYLCSVDLNRGGYTFGSGTRLTVV.

This clone appeared once. The rearrangement links TRBV5-1 to TRBJ1-6, with a weak D call TRBD1 (5 bases). CDR1 is SGHRS and CDR2 is YFSETQ in the germline V gene. Trimming stripped 2 bases from V and 6 bases from J, with 15 bases between. CDR3 length equals 16 residues. CDR3 DNA: TGCGCCAGCAGCTTATCGGGACTAGGGGTTAATTCACCCCTCCACTTT. The encoded protein is CASSLSGLGVNSPLHF.

V and J are TRBV10-3 and TRBJ2-5, with 8 bases aligning to TRBD2. V dropped 1 base and J dropped 1; count of bases not matched to a gene: 8. CDR3 size: 17 residues. In germline, CDR1 is ENHRY, CDR2 SYGVKD. This chain's CDR3 is CAISEFGSGGSQETQYF. CDR3 nucleotide sequence: TGTGCCATCAGTGAGTTCGGGAGCGGGGGCTCCCAAGAGACCCAGTACTTC.

The V gene is TRBV23-1, the J gene TRBJ1-2, with 8 bases that match TRBD1. TRBV23-1 is placed among ORFs of uncertain function. The CDR3 sequence is 17 residues long. J gave up 4 bases and V 3 bases, and 13 bases lay outside the gene matches. CDR3 in DNA: TGCGCCAGCAGTCATTGCCTCCCAGGGGGCTTCCTCTATGGCTACACCTTC. Amino acid sequence: CASSHCLPGGFLYGYTF.

This clone was recorded a few times. V is TRBV5-6 and J is TRBJ1-5; D is unresolved. The CDR3 consists of 13 residues. Germline V gene sequence: CDR1 SGHDT, CDR2 YYEEEE. V gave up 2 bases and J gave up 6 bases, with 9 bases separating them. The CDR3, as DNA: TGTGCCAGCAGCTTTAATGCCGGTCAGCCCCAGCATTTT. Translating gives CASSFNAGQPQHF.

This clone has more than one count but fewer than ten. The rearrangement links TRBV19 to TRBJ2-6, with TRBD2 as a possible D gene (5 bases). V was clipped by 5 bases and J by 4 bases, with 18 bases between them. The CDR3 is 17 residues long. Germline loops: CDR1 LNHDA, CDR2 SQIVND (reference sequence). The DNA for the CDR3 is TGTGCCAGTAGTGAGGGTCATTCAGCGGCCGGGGCCAACGTCCTGACTTTC. Amino acid sequence: CASSEGHSAAGANVLTF.

The chain couples TRBV30 to TRBJ2-7; the match to TRBD2 covers 9 bases. Looked up from germline, CDR1 is GTSNPN and CDR2 is SVGIG (reference sequence). V was pared by 0 bases and J by 3 bases, with 6 bases of the junction left unmatched. The CDR3 covers 15 residues. The CDR3 DNA sequence: TGTGCCTGGAGTGTACTGGTTAGCGGGGGCTACGAGCAGTACTTC. This translates into CAWSVLVSGGYEQYF.

CDR3 loop: CASSQLRAGLADTQYF. CDR3 DNA sequence: TGTGCCAGCAGCCAATTGAGGGCGGGATTAGCAGATACGCAGTATTTT. J is TRBJ2-3 and V is TRBV3-1 (or the pseudogene TRBV3-2), with D tentatively TRBD2 (6 bases). Trimming cost V 2 bases and J 4 bases, with 16 bases left between them. There are 16 residues in the CDR3. Looked up from germline, CDR1 is LGHDT and CDR2 is YNNKEL (reference sequence).

V is TRBV3-1 (or the pseudogene TRBV3-2) and J is TRBJ1-2; 11 nucleotides agree with TRBD1. The CDR3 covers 16 residues. Germline V gene data show CDR1 as LGHDT and CDR2 as YNNKEL (reference sequence). Trimming took 1 base from V and 7 from J; bases not matched to a gene: 8. CDR3 residues: CASSQAVGQGVSGYTF. The CDR3 DNA follows: TGTGCCAGCAGCCAAGCTGTGGGACAGGGGGTCTCTGGCTACACCTTC.

The CDR3 here is CASSFGLGGKDTEAFF. Written as DNA, the CDR3 is TGTGCCAGCAGCTTTGGACTTGGCGGGAAGGACACTGAAGCTTTCTTT. The V and J genes are TRBV7-9 and TRBJ1-1; no clear D gene. CDR3 length: 16 amino acids. Germline CDR1 is SEHNR and CDR2 is FQNEAQ (reference sequence). Trimming removed 3 bases at V and 3 bases at J, with 17 bases between.

The rearrangement uses TRBV10-2 and TRBJ1-6; TRBD1 matches 10 bases. The CDR3 consists of 17 residues. Germline CDR1 and CDR2: WSHSY and SAAADI. Unmatched junction bases numbered 9, after V lost 5 bases and J lost 5 bases. The CDR3 DNA reads as TGCGCCAGCAGTAGTATGTGGGGACAGGGGAATAATTCACCCCTCCACTTT. This encodes CASSSMWGQGNNSPLHF.